Listed here are 18 T cell receptor beta chains from one sample, sequenced in a study of blood T cell repertoires in COVID-19. Only in-frame clones appear in the TCRdb table, and some are missing; sequencing was by immunoSEQ multiplex PCR. The sample carries over 150,000 clones, around 82% recorded once. Source material: peripheral blood. The receptors here all came from a woman in her 70s who had recovered from COVID-19.

V is TRBV7-2 and J is TRBJ2-7; 7 bases line up with TRBD1. The CDR3 consists of 14 residues. V was clipped by 5 bases and J by 2 bases; unmatched bases: 6. Germline-derived CDR1 and CDR2 are SGHTA and FQGNSA. CDR3 bases: TGTGCCAGCAGCCGGGCCCAGGGGGCCTACGAGCAGTACTTC. Its protein is CASSRAQGAYEQYF.

The rearrangement links TRBV7-9 to TRBJ2-4, with 8 bases that match TRBD1. The CDR3 runs 15 residues. Looked up from germline, CDR1 is SEHNR and CDR2 is FQNEAQ (reference sequence). Germline trimming cut 1 base from V and 9 bases from J; bases unmatched to any gene: 8. The CDR3 spells CASSLVGAGGLIQYF. CDR3 in DNA: TGTGCCAGCAGCTTAGTTGGCGCAGGGGGCCTCATTCAGTACTTC.

This chain connects TRBV7-2 to TRBJ1-2; a weak D match, TRBD1 (6 bases). The CDR3 is 12 residues long. Germline loops: CDR1 SGHTA, CDR2 FQGNSA. The germline V and J ends were trimmed by 5 bases and 6 bases, with 10 bases remaining between them. The CDR3 spells CASSPHRDGYTF. The CDR3 DNA reads TGTGCCAGCAGCCCTCACAGGGATGGCTACACCTTC.

The chain recombines TRBV12-3 or TRBV12-4 with TRBJ1-1; the D is unclear. V dropped 8 bases and J dropped 1 base, with 11 bases sitting between them. This CDR3 has 13 amino acids. CDR3 amino acids: CASYRSGNTEAFF. CDR3 sequence (DNA): TGTGCCAGCTACCGGTCGGGGAACACTGAAGCTTTCTTT.

There are a few counts of this clone. The CDR3 sequence is CASSQAQGEGNYGYTF. The DNA of the CDR3 is TGTGCCAGCAGCCAAGCACAGGGGGAAGGGAACTATGGCTACACCTTC. The chain links TRBV4-2 to TRBJ1-2; TRBD1 agrees at 8 bases. J gave up 2 bases and V 1 base, and 6 bases lay outside the gene matches. Germline V CDR1 and CDR2: LGHNA, YNFKEQ. CDR3 size: 16 residues.

The chain carries TRBV6-1 and TRBJ1-2, with D perhaps matching TRBD1 (5 bases). The CDR3 is 15 amino acids. Deletions cut 0 bases from V and 8 bases from J, with 16 bases between. The V gene's germline CDR1 is MNHNS and CDR2 SASEGT. The CDR3 here is CASSEANRSGGGYTF. Here the CDR3 DNA reads TGTGCCAGCAGTGAAGCGAACCGGTCGGGGGGAGGCTACACCTTC.

The chain employs TRBV5-4 and TRBJ1-1; D unclear. V was shortened by 6 bases and J by 3 bases, with 6 bases between the two germline ends. The CDR3 has 11 residues. Germline V gene data show CDR1 as SGHNT and CDR2 as YYREEE (reference sequence). The CDR3 is CASMRDTEAFF. The CDR3 DNA is TGTGCCAGCATGCGGGACACTGAAGCTTTCTTT.

V gene TRBV2 combines with J gene TRBJ1-1, with TRBD1 matching 7 bases. CDR1 is SNHLY and CDR2 is FYNNEI in the germline V gene. The CDR3 sequence is 14 residues long. Trimming at V came to 2 bases and at J to 10 bases, leaving 10 bases not matched to a gene. The CDR3 DNA follows: TGTGCCAGCAGTGAAAGGGGGCCAAACCCTGGAGCTTTCTTT. This sequence encodes CASSERGPNPGAFF.

The CDR3 loop is CASSAPDGRATEQFF. The CDR3 nucleotides are TGTGCCAGCAGCGCACCTGACGGGAGGGCCACTGAGCAGTTCTTC. The V and J genes are TRBV3-1 (or the pseudogene TRBV3-2) and TRBJ2-1, with 8 bases that match TRBD2. With 5 bases clipped from V and 9 bases from J, the junction kept 12 bases outside the gene matches. CDR1 and CDR2 (germline): LGHDT, YNNKEL (reference sequence). This CDR3 has 15 amino acids.

In its sample, this clone was seen a few times. The genes are TRBV3-1 (or the pseudogene TRBV3-2) and TRBJ1-4; TRBD1 is a possible D gene (5 bases). The germline V and J ends were trimmed by 1 base and 6 bases, with 21 bases remaining between them. The CDR3 runs to 18 residues. Germline CDR1 is LGHDT and CDR2 is YNNKEL (reference sequence). CDR3 DNA sequence: TGTGCCAGCAGCCAAGTTCCCCTCGGGGGGAAGGGCGATGAAAAACTGTTTTTT. It yields the protein CASSQVPLGGKGDEKLFF.

V gene TRBV3-1 (or the pseudogene TRBV3-2) combines with J gene TRBJ2-2; 8 bases align to TRBD2. Germline CDR1 is LGHDT and CDR2 is YNNKEL (reference sequence). V shed 1 base and J 5 bases; nucleotides not matched to a gene: 0. CDR3 size: 14 residues. CDR3 sequence: CASSQAGGTGELFF. The CDR3 DNA is TGTGCCAGCAGCCAAGCGGGGGGGACCGGGGAGCTGTTTTTT.

This rearrangement joins TRBV19 to TRBJ1-2; no definite D call. V was clipped by 5 bases and J by 7 bases, with 14 bases between them. CDR3 size: 13 residues. Germline V CDR1 and CDR2: LNHDA, SQIVND (reference sequence). CDR3 nucleotides: TGTGCCAGTAGTTCACGGGTTTTGGGTGGCTACACCTTC. Encoded protein: CASSSRVLGGYTF.

Notes on this clone: Lacking the conserved final phenylalanine or tryptophan, this CDR3 likely reflects a read error. The DNA is omitted, as the CDR3 cannot be located on it reliably, and the CDR3 follows TCRdb's listing. This chain connects TRBV5-8 to TRBJ2-3; the table assigns TRBD2, which was not confirmed against the DNA. Germline CDR1 and CDR2: SGHTS and YDEGEE. The CDR3 spans 13 residues, counting both ends. CDR3 residues: CASSNRDFRIQVL.

This clone has a handful of counts. V gene TRBV7-2 combines with J gene TRBJ1-5, with no clear D. This CDR3 contains 15 residues. Germline CDR1 and CDR2: SGHTA and FQGNSA. The germline V and J ends were trimmed by 5 bases and 1 base, with 12 bases remaining between them. CDR3 nucleotides: TGTGCCAGCAGCCCTAACCCGGGGAGCAATCAGCCCCAGCATTTT. It encodes CASSPNPGSNQPQHF.

The chain uses TRBV27 and TRBJ2-6; TRBD1 aligns across 10 bases. This CDR3 spans 16 amino acids. CDR1 and CDR2 (germline): MNHEY, SMNVEV (reference sequence). The trim removed 6 bases at V and 4 bases at J, leaving 6 bases unmatched. The CDR3 loop reads CASRRQGARGANVLTF. DNA of the CDR3: TGTGCCAGCAGGCGACAGGGGGCGCGCGGGGCCAACGTCCTGACTTTC.

The genes are TRBV14 and TRBJ2-7; 8 bases are a match to TRBD1. Unmatched junction bases numbered 12, after V lost 2 bases and J lost 6 bases. CDR1 SGHDN and CDR2 FVKESK come from the germline V gene. The CDR3 has 16 residues. CDR3 sequence reads: CASSQLLGQGAGEQYF. DNA for the CDR3: TGTGCCAGCAGCCAATTGCTCGGGCAGGGGGCGGGCGAGCAGTACTTC.

V usage is TRBV6-6 and J usage is TRBJ1-5; 7 positions agree with TRBD1. The CDR3 is made up of 15 amino acids. Trimming at V came to 6 bases and at J to 3 bases, leaving 8 bases not matched to a gene. CDR1 and CDR2 (germline): MNHNY, SVGAGI (reference sequence). CDR3 amino acids: CASRPHDRDNQPQHF. The DNA of the CDR3 is TGTGCCAGCAGACCCCACGACAGGGACAATCAGCCCCAGCATTTT.

V is TRBV27 and J is TRBJ2-2; 13 nucleotides agree with TRBD2. V dropped 7 bases and J dropped 4; count of bases not matched to a gene: 12. Germline V gene sequence: CDR1 MNHEY, CDR2 SMNVEV (reference sequence). The length of the CDR3 is 18 residues. CDR3 loop: CASTRTSGRAPGTGELFF. The DNA of the CDR3 is TGTGCCAGCACAAGAACTAGCGGGAGGGCCCCGGGCACCGGGGAGCTGTTTTTT.